The 32 T cell receptor beta chains presented below share a single source sample, sequenced in a study of blood T cell repertoires in COVID-19. Assay used: immunoSEQ multiplex PCR; TCRdb lists only in-frame clones, some missing. This table holds approximately 120,000 clones, more than 75% found once. Sequenced: peripheral blood. The receptors originated from a human donor in a cohort sampled during active COVID-19.

V and J are TRBV4-2 and TRBJ2-7; TRBD2 agrees at 12 bases. The V and J ends lost 4 bases and 1 base, in that order; junction bases with no gene match: 11. The germline gives CDR1 LGHNA, CDR2 YNFKEQ. The CDR3 runs to 18 residues. The CDR3 loop reads CASSRPGHGLAGSYEQYF. The CDR3 DNA follows: TGTGCCAGCAGCCGCCCAGGTCATGGACTAGCGGGGTCCTACGAGCAGTACTTC.

This sequence joins TRBV7-6 and TRBJ2-5, with 7 bases fitting TRBD1. V lost 4 bases to trimming and J lost 4 bases; unmatched junction nucleotides: 9. In germline, CDR1 is SGHVS, CDR2 FNYEAQ. The CDR3 length is 15 residues. This chain's CDR3 is CASSYEQGLRETQYF. CDR3 DNA sequence: TGTGCCAGCAGCTACGAACAGGGGTTGAGAGAGACCCAGTACTTC.

This clone was observed a few times. The chain couples TRBV6-1 to TRBJ1-4; D is possibly TRBD1 (6 bases). The CDR3 has 15 residues. Germline V lookup: CDR1 MNHNS, CDR2 SASEGT. V was pared by 1 base and J by 4 bases, with 10 bases between. CDR3 protein: CASSEEDRFNEKLFF. In DNA, the CDR3 is TGTGCCAGCAGTGAAGAGGACAGATTTAATGAAAAACTGTTTTTT.

This chain links TRBV7-8 with TRBJ2-7; 9 bases are shared with TRBD2. The CDR3 consists of 16 residues. Unmatched junction bases numbered 7, after V lost 1 base and J lost 3 bases. CDR1 and CDR2 from the germline V gene are SGHVS and FQNEAQ. The CDR3 loop reads CASSLVSGGPLYEQYF. The CDR3 nucleotides read TGTGCCAGCAGCTTAGTTAGCGGGGGACCGCTCTACGAGCAGTACTTC.

V is TRBV11-2 and J is TRBJ2-7; perhaps TRBD2 as D (5 bases). The V and J ends lost 4 bases and 1 base respectively, with 5 bases between them. Germline CDR1 reads SGHAT; CDR2 reads FQNNGV. The CDR3 totals 12 residues. This CDR3 reads CASSSGSYEQYF. CDR3 sequence (DNA): TGTGCCAGCAGCTCGGGGTCCTACGAGCAGTACTTC.

This clone was picked up a small number of times. V gene TRBV28 combines with J gene TRBJ2-7; TRBD1 matches at 8 bases. Losses at the gene ends were 4 bases for V and 3 bases for J; bases not matched to a gene: 8. The CDR3 runs to 15 residues. Germline loops: CDR1 MDHEN, CDR2 SYDVKM. This chain's CDR3 is CASSSIGQGGYEQYF. CDR3 DNA sequence: TGTGCCAGCAGTTCAATTGGACAGGGTGGCTACGAGCAGTACTTC.

The V gene is TRBV4-1, the J gene TRBJ1-1, with no clear D. V lost 0 bases and J lost 4, with 6 bases in between. The CDR3 runs 13 residues. Germline assignment: CDR1 MGHRA and CDR2 YSYEKL. In DNA, the CDR3 is TGCGCCAGCAGCCAAGAGCCCGGCACTGAAGCTTTCTTT. This translates into CASSQEPGTEAFF.

The chain couples TRBV6-5 to TRBJ2-1; 9 bases are a match to TRBD2. The CDR3 extends over 14 amino acids. Germline CDR1 is MNHEY and CDR2 is SVGAGI. Unmatched junction bases numbered 11, after V lost 9 bases and J lost 8 bases. CDR3 loop: CASLLAGAFHEQFF. The DNA for the CDR3 is TGTGCCAGTCTTTTAGCGGGAGCGTTCCATGAGCAGTTCTTC.

The chain carries TRBV10-2 and TRBJ2-7; 10 nucleotides line up with TRBD2. The trim removed 5 bases at V and 7 bases at J, leaving 8 bases unmatched. CDR1 is WSHSY and CDR2 is SAAADI in the germline V gene. This CDR3 spans 14 amino acids. The CDR3 bases are TGCGCCAGCAGTTTAGGACTAGCGGCGGGGGAGCAGTACTTC. This gives the protein CASSLGLAAGEQYF.

The V gene is TRBV9, the J gene TRBJ2-1; TRBD1 is a possible D gene (6 bases). The germline V and J ends were trimmed by 4 bases and 0 bases, with 8 bases remaining between them. Per germline, CDR1 SGDLS and CDR2 YYNGEE. CDR3 length equals 14 residues. CDR3 in DNA: TGTGCCAGCAGCCTGGACAGCTCCTACAATGAGCAGTTCTTC. This encodes CASSLDSSYNEQFF.

This rearrangement joins TRBV5-4 to TRBJ2-1; TRBD2 matches 8 bases. The CDR3 is 13 amino acids. Unmatched junction bases numbered 4, after V lost 4 bases and J lost 7 bases. Germline CDR1 and CDR2: SGHNT and YYREEE (reference sequence). CDR3 bases: TGTGCCAGCAGCCTCACGGGGGGGAATGAGCAGTTCTTC. This encodes CASSLTGGNEQFF.

The V call is TRBV2, the J call TRBJ1-5; weak D call: TRBD1 (5 bases). V dropped 4 bases and J dropped 8 bases, with 15 bases sitting between them. The CDR3 runs 14 residues. CDR1 and CDR2 (germline): SNHLY, FYNNEI. CDR3 residues: CASSGQGEREPQHF. The CDR3 DNA reads TGTGCCAGCAGTGGGCAGGGTGAACGGGAGCCCCAGCATTTT.

The J gene is TRBJ2-7, the V gene TRBV19; perhaps TRBD1 as D (6 bases). Germline V gives CDR1 LNHDA, CDR2 SQIVND (reference sequence). The CDR3 loop spans 13 amino acids. The germline V and J ends were trimmed by 2 bases and 6 bases, with 11 bases remaining between them. The CDR3 nucleotides read TGTGCCAGTAGTATATTGGACAGCTCCGAGCAGTACTTC. It yields the protein CASSILDSSEQYF.

The V gene is TRBV5-1, the J gene TRBJ2-5, with D tentatively TRBD2 (5 bases). The CDR3 loop spans 16 amino acids. Germline values: CDR1 SGHRS, CDR2 YFSETQ. Trimming took off 6 bases at V and 1 base at J, with 19 bases between the two ends. DNA of the CDR3: TGCGCCAGCAAGCCGTTGGAGGTCGCGGTCCAAGAGACCCAGTACTTC. Translation: CASKPLEVAVQETQYF.

The chain has TRBV11-2 and TRBJ1-2, with 10 bases identical to TRBD1. Germline V gene data show CDR1 as SGHAT and CDR2 as FQNNGV. This CDR3 is 16 amino acids long. V shed 5 bases and J 8 bases; nucleotides not matched to a gene: 14. CDR3 nucleotides: TGTGCCAGCAGCCGTCCCAGGGACAGGGGCTCTTGGGGCTACACCTTC. This translates into CASSRPRDRGSWGYTF.

The rearrangement links TRBV11-1 to TRBJ2-5, with TRBD2 matching over 7 bases. J gave up 4 bases and V 3 bases, and 11 bases lay outside the gene matches. The CDR3 covers 16 residues. Germline CDR1 SGHAT, CDR2 FQDESV (reference sequence). The CDR3 nucleotides are TGTGCCAGCAGCTTGGGTAGCGGGCGGGGACGAGAGACCCAGTACTTC. Amino acid sequence: CASSLGSGRGRETQYF.

This CDR3 is CASVSTGGPSYGYTF. The CDR3 DNA reads as TGTGCCAGCGTAAGCACAGGGGGACCCTCCTATGGCTACACCTTC. This chain joins TRBV6-5 and TRBJ1-2, with 8 nucleotides matching TRBD1. This CDR3 is 15 amino acids long. Germline V gives CDR1 MNHEY, CDR2 SVGAGI. With V trimmed by 8 bases and J by 4 bases, 12 bases remained unmatched.

Remarks on this clone: This sample also contains other DNA sequences that code for the same CDR3. The V and J genes are TRBV28 and TRBJ2-7; 9 bases map to TRBD2. The CDR3 contains 15 residues. V lost 1 base to trimming and J lost 2 bases; unmatched junction nucleotides: 3. CDR1 is MDHEN, CDR2 SYDVKM, per germline. The CDR3 here is CASSLLASGTYEQYF. The DNA of the CDR3 is TGTGCCAGCAGTTTATTGGCTAGCGGGACCTACGAGCAGTACTTC.

The V call is TRBV24-1, the J call TRBJ2-6; the match to TRBD1 covers 11 bases. Germline trimming cut 4 bases from V and 3 bases from J; bases unmatched to any gene: 10. Germline-derived CDR1 and CDR2 are KGHDR and SFDVKD. The CDR3 consists of 19 residues. This CDR3 reads CATSDHGTGGLRGANVLTF. The CDR3 DNA sequence: TGTGCCACCAGTGACCACGGGACAGGGGGACTTCGTGGGGCCAACGTCCTGACTTTC.

The chain links TRBV2 to TRBJ2-3; 8 nucleotides align to TRBD1. The CDR3 runs 15 residues. Trimming removed 6 bases from V and 5 bases from J; junction bases left unmatched: 10. The germline V gene encodes CDR1 SNHLY and CDR2 FYNNEI. The CDR3 DNA reads as TGTGCCAGCAGGGGAAGGACAGGGTTTTTAGATACGCAGTATTTT. Translation: CASRGRTGFLDTQYF. Full variable domain (remainder filled in from reference TRBV2 and TRBJ2-3): EPEVTQTPSHQVTQMGQEVILRCVPISNHLYFYWYRQILGQKVEFLVSFYNNEISEKSEIFDDQFSVERPDGSNFTLKIRSTKLEDSAMYFCASRGRTGFLDTQYFGPGTRLTVL.

The chain couples TRBV6-5 to TRBJ1-2; 8 nucleotides align to TRBD1. Germline loops: CDR1 MNHEY, CDR2 SVGAGI. This CDR3 contains 15 residues. V dropped 0 bases and J dropped 7; count of bases not matched to a gene: 7. The CDR3 loop is CASSYSTGAPGGYTF. The DNA for the CDR3 is TGTGCCAGCAGTTACTCGACAGGGGCCCCGGGTGGCTACACCTTC.

The rearrangement joins TRBV2 to TRBJ2-5, with TRBD2 as a possible D gene (5 bases). V was clipped by 2 bases and J by 4 bases, with 14 bases between them. Germline values: CDR1 SNHLY, CDR2 FYNNEI. CDR3 length: 15 amino acids. For the CDR3, the DNA is TGTGCCAGCAGTGAATCGGGATCTACGGGAGAGACCCAGTACTTC. Amino acid sequence: CASSESGSTGETQYF.

The V call is TRBV24-1, the J call TRBJ2-3, with D maybe TRBD2 (5 bases). This CDR3 region has 18 residues. CDR1 KGHDR and CDR2 SFDVKD come from the germline V gene. V shed 3 bases and J shed 2 bases, with 20 bases lying between them. This CDR3 reads CATSDNPGFGQNTDTQYF. The DNA of the CDR3 is TGTGCCACCAGTGATAACCCGGGGTTTGGGCAGAACACAGATACGCAGTATTTT.

The V and J genes are TRBV2 and TRBJ2-5; 9 bases line up with TRBD1. Germline V CDR1 and CDR2: SNHLY, FYNNEI. V trimming: 5 bases; J trimming: 2 bases; junction bases outside the gene matches: 3. The CDR3 extends over 14 amino acids. Here the CDR3 reads CASSNDRGQETQYF. The CDR3 coding sequence is TGTGCCAGCAGTAACGACAGGGGGCAAGAGACCCAGTACTTC.

This clone was detected a few times. The chain carries TRBV2 and TRBJ2-7, with 7 bases lining up with TRBD1. This CDR3 is 15 amino acids long. Germline V gene data show CDR1 as SNHLY and CDR2 as FYNNEI. Trimming took 2 bases from V and 5 from J; bases not matched to a gene: 9. The CDR3 here is CASSERVPGGDEQYF. The CDR3 nucleotides read TGTGCCAGCAGTGAAAGAGTCCCAGGGGGAGACGAGCAGTACTTC.

The chain is built from TRBV27 and TRBJ2-2, with 12 bases identical to TRBD2. There are 18 residues in the CDR3. Trimming at V came to 6 bases and at J to 2 bases, leaving 10 bases not matched to a gene. CDR1 is MNHEY, CDR2 SMNVEV, per germline (reference sequence). CDR3 in DNA: TGTGCCAGCAGCCCCTGGGCTAGCGGGAGGGCTAACACCGGGGAGCTGTTTTTT. Its protein is CASSPWASGRANTGELFF.

This clone has just one count. This chain joins TRBV7-2 and TRBJ1-1; 9 bases are a match to TRBD1. The germline V gene encodes CDR1 SGHTA and CDR2 FQGNSA. The CDR3 totals 17 residues. V shed 5 bases, J shed 0 bases, and the junction held 10 bases outside the gene matches. The CDR3 bases are TGTGCCAGCAGCACCCAGGACAGGGGATGGTTGAACACTGAAGCTTTCTTT. Translation: CASSTQDRGWLNTEAFF. Full variable domain (missing parts from reference TRBV7-2 and TRBJ1-1): GAGVSQSPSNKVTEKGKDVELRCDPISGHTALYWYRQSLGQGLEFLIYFQGNSAPDKSGLPSDRFSAERTGGSVSTLTIQRTQQEDSAVYLCASSTQDRGWLNTEAFFGQGTRLTVV.

V is TRBV5-1 and J is TRBJ2-5, with TRBD2 matching 13 bases. J gave up 6 bases and V 0 bases, and 2 bases lay outside the gene matches. CDR3 length: 15 amino acids. Per germline, CDR1 SGHRS and CDR2 YFSETQ. As DNA, the CDR3 is TGCGCCAGCAGCTTGGGGACTAGCGGGGGACAGACCCAGTACTTC. This encodes CASSLGTSGGQTQYF.

This chain connects TRBV5-4 to TRBJ1-1, with D possibly being TRBD1 (6 bases). Germline assignment: CDR1 SGHNT and CDR2 YYREEE (reference sequence). The CDR3 sequence is 13 residues long. Trimming pared 5 bases from V and 3 bases from J, leaving 11 bases between. CDR3 in amino acids: CASSIEGDTEAFF. DNA of the CDR3: TGTGCCAGCAGTATCGAGGGGGACACTGAAGCTTTCTTT.

The chain combines TRBV4-1 with TRBJ1-2; D is ambiguous. Looked up from germline, CDR1 is MGHRA and CDR2 is YSYEKL. The CDR3 has 17 amino acids. The germline V and J ends were trimmed by 0 bases and 0 bases, with 14 bases remaining between them. The DNA for the CDR3 is TGCGCCAGCAGCCAAGACCCGGGCGGGAACCCTAACTATGGCTACACCTTC. Translated: CASSQDPGGNPNYGYTF.

V and J are TRBV4-2 and TRBJ2-3; a possible D gene is TRBD2 (5 bases). The CDR3 extends over 15 amino acids. Trimming left V 1 base short and J 4 bases short, with 12 bases between. The V gene's germline CDR1 is LGHNA and CDR2 YNFKEQ. The CDR3 protein is CASSQVAGIADTQYF. DNA of the CDR3: TGTGCCAGCAGCCAAGTAGCCGGGATTGCAGATACGCAGTATTTT.

This clone was counted a few times. The chain links TRBV7-9 to TRBJ1-2, with D possibly TRBD1 on 5 matching bases. The germline gives CDR1 SEHNR, CDR2 FQNEAQ (reference sequence). There are 15 residues in the CDR3. Deletions cut 3 bases from V and 2 bases from J, with 13 bases between. The CDR3: CASSFARTPNYGYTF. In nucleotides, the CDR3 is TGTGCCAGCAGCTTTGCTCGGACACCCAACTATGGCTACACCTTC.